Reported below is one T cell receptor (beta chain). Its antigen is not known. This entry belongs to a study of T cells expressing NK-cell markers. Study results and limitations: There remained a lack of clarity about HCMV specificity of expanded NKG2C+ T cell clones. The study found dominant NKG2C+ clonotypes at roughly 1.0-7.5% of CD8+ T cells in over 5 donors. Researchers report these clonotypes also headed the CD3+CD56-NKG2C+ fraction in several donors.

CDR1 is MNHNS and CDR2 is SASEGT in the germline V gene. CDR3 length: 13 amino acids. TCRdb re-analyzed the 5' RACE reads; it lists each CDR3 protein once, without DNA. Its table records 300,000 to 450,000 distinct CDR3 sequences. The receptor was derived from a man aged 18-69 years in good health. What was sequenced was blood T cells: a sorted CD56 or NKG2C T cell subset, CD4+ or CD8+ T cells, or bulk PBMC T cells (not recorded which). The gene calls are TRBV6-1 and TRBJ2-2. The CDR3: CAAHGADTGELFF.